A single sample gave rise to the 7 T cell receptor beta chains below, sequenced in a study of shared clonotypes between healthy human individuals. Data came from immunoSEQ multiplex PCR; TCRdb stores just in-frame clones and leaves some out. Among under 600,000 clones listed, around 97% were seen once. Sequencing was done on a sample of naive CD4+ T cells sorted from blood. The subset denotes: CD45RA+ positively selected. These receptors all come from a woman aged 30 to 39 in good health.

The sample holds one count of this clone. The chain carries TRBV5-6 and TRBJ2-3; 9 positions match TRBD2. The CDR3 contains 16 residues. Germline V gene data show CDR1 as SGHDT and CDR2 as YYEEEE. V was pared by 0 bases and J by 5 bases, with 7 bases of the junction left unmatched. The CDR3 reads CASSLGLAGPIDTQYF. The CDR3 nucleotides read TGTGCCAGCAGCTTGGGGCTAGCGGGACCAATAGATACGCAGTATTTT.

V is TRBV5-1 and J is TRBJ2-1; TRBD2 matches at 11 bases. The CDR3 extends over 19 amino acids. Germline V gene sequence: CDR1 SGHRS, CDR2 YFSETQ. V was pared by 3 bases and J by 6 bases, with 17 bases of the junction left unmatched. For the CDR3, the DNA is TGCGCCAGCAGCTGGGAACTTAGCGGGAGGGCGCGTGTAGTCAATGAGCAGTTCTTC. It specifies CASSWELSGRARVVNEQFF.

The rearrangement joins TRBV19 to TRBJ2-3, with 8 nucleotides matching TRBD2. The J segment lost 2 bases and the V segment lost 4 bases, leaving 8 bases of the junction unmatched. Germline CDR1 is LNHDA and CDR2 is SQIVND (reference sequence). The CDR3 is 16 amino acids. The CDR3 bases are TGTGCCAGTAGTAGAGGACTAGCTACATACACAGATACGCAGTATTTT. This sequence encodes CASSRGLATYTDTQYF.

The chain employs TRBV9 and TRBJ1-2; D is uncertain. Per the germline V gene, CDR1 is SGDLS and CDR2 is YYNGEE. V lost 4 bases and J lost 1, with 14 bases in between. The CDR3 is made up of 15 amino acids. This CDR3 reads CASSTRLSVNYGYTF. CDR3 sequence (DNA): TGTGCCAGCAGCACCCGCCTGTCGGTTAACTATGGCTACACCTTC.

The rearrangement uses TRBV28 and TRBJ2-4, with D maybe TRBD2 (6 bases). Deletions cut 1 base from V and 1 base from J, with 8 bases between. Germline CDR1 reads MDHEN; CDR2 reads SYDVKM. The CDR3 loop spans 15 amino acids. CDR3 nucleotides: TGTGCCAGCAGTTTATTTCGGGGGGCCAAAAACATTCAGTACTTC. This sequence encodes CASSLFRGAKNIQYF. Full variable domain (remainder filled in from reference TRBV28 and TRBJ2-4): DVKVTQSSRYLVKRTGEKVFLECVQDMDHENMFWYRQDPGLGLRLIYFSYDVKMKEKGDIPEGYSVSREKKERFSLILESASTNQTSMYLCASSLFRGAKNIQYFGAGTRLSVL.

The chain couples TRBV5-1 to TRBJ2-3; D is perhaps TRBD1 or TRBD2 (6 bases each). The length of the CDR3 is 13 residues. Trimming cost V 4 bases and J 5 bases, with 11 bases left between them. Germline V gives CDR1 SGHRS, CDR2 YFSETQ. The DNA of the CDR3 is TGCGCCAGCAGCCTCCGGGGGCTAGATACGCAGTATTTT. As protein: CASSLRGLDTQYF.

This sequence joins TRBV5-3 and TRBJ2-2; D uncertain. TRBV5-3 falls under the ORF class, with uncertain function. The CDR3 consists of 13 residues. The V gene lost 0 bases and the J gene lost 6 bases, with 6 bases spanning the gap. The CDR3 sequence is CARSLEDPGELFF. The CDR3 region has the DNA TGTGCCAGAAGCTTGGAGGATCCCGGGGAGCTGTTTTTT.